The 4 T cell receptor beta chains in this list originate from one sample, sequenced in a study of cytomegalovirus exposure and HLA in healthy donors. TCRdb's table, derived via immunoSEQ multiplex PCR, lists solely in-frame clones and lacks some. The sample lists roughly 230,000 clones; roughly 91% were seen once. Sequenced material: PBMCs. The receptors derive from a woman aged 25-40 years in good health and CMV-seronegative.

V is TRBV30 and J is TRBJ2-3; D ambiguous. The CDR3 consists of 13 residues. CDR1 and CDR2 (germline): GTSNPN, SVGIG (reference sequence). V lost 4 bases and J lost 4, with 12 bases in between. This CDR3 reads CAWISLVPDTQYF. The DNA of the CDR3 is TGTGCCTGGATAAGTTTAGTGCCAGATACGCAGTATTTT.

V is TRBV27 and J is TRBJ2-5; D is perhaps TRBD1 (6 bases). The germline V gene encodes CDR1 MNHEY and CDR2 SMNVEV (reference sequence). The V and J ends lost 6 bases and 5 bases respectively, with 13 bases between them. The CDR3 sequence is 13 residues long. The CDR3 sequence is CASRPQGTETQYF. CDR3 sequence (DNA): TGTGCCAGCAGGCCACAGGGCACGGAGACCCAGTACTTC.

A few counts support this clone. This chain connects TRBV7-2 to TRBJ1-1; no clear D. The CDR3 spans 16 residues. V lost 1 base and J 1 base, leaving 13 bases between the germline ends. The germline CDR1 and CDR2 sequences are SGHTA and FQGNSA. The CDR3 loop reads CASSLDSRRWNTEAFF. The CDR3 region has the DNA TGTGCCAGCAGCTTAGATTCTCGCAGATGGAACACTGAAGCTTTCTTT.

V usage is TRBV28 and J usage is TRBJ1-5; D not certain. Per the germline V gene, CDR1 is MDHEN and CDR2 is SYDVKM. V was trimmed by 3 bases and J by 0 bases, leaving 6 bases between them. CDR3 length: 14 residues. The CDR3 DNA follows: TGTGCCAGCAGTTTGTCAGCTAGCAATCAGCCCCAGCATTTT. Its protein is CASSLSASNQPQHF.